This is a list of T cell receptor beta chains from one sample in a study of cytomegalovirus exposure and HLA in healthy donors. Profiling relied on immunoSEQ multiplex PCR, and the TCRdb table lists in-frame clones only, not all of them. The sample consists of roughly 36,000 clones, 80% of them appearing once. The sequencing sample was made of PBMCs. These receptors were obtained from a male donor in good health and CMV-seronegative. Each CDR3 is given with its conserved first and last residue. A D gene is named only where the DNA matches it firmly. Not every row has a clone size; where given, it reads once, few, many or a size class.

size,J,D,V,CDR3,DNA
NA,TRBJ2-7,TRBD1,TRBV13,CASSQGTGGHEQYF,TGTGCCAGCAGCCAAGGGACAGGGGGCCACGAGCAGTACTTC
NA,TRBJ2-7,TRBD2,TRBV5-1,CASSFGLASPYEQYF,TGCGCCAGCAGCTTCGGACTAGCGTCGCCCTACGAGCAGTACTTC
NA,TRBJ2-7,TRBD1,TRBV30,CAWRRTGVGEQYF,TGTGCCTGGAGAAGGACAGGGGTCGGCGAGCAGTACTTC
NA,TRBJ2-1,NA,TRBV2,CASSEEGRERNEQFF,TGTGCCAGCAGTGAAGAGGGCAGGGAACGCAATGAGCAGTTCTTC
NA,TRBJ1-1,TRBD1,TRBV19,CASRGQGLNTEAFF,TGTGCCAGTAGGGGACAGGGATTGAACACTGAAGCTTTCTTT
NA,TRBJ2-7,TRBD1,TRBV10-3,CAISEGQGYYEQYF,TGTGCCATCAGTGAGGGACAGGGTTATTACGAGCAGTACTTC
NA,TRBJ1-2,TRBD1,TRBV7-2,CASSRGQGPSNYGYTF,TGTGCCAGCAGCAGAGGACAGGGGCCATCTAACTATGGCTACACCTTC
once,TRBJ1-2,NA,TRBV7-2,CASSPRQESYGYTF,TGTGCCAGCAGCCCTAGACAGGAATCCTATGGCTACACCTTC
NA,TRBJ2-2,NA,TRBV2,CASSASGRTGELFF,TGTGCCAGCAGTGCGTCGGGTCGGACCGGGGAGCTGTTTTTT
NA,TRBJ1-1,NA,TRBV4-2,CASSQQGYDEAFF,TGTGCCAGCAGCCAACAGGGGTATGATGAAGCTTTCTTT
NA,TRBJ1-5,NA,TRBV5-8,CASSGTLSPNQPQHF,TGTGCCAGCAGCGGGACTTTAAGCCCCAATCAGCCCCAGCATTTT
NA,TRBJ2-5,TRBD1,TRBV19,CASSTGQLQETQYF,TGTGCCAGTAGTACGGGACAGCTCCAAGAGACCCAGTACTTC
NA,TRBJ1-5,NA,TRBV28,CASSLGGGNQPQHF,TGTGCCAGCAGTTTGGGAGGGGGCAATCAGCCCCAGCATTTT
NA,TRBJ1-1,NA,TRBV19,CASSFTRDTEAFF,TGTGCCAGTAGTTTTACCCGGGACACTGAAGCTTTCTTT
NA,TRBJ1-6,NA,TRBV7-9,CASSLVVRNSPLHF,TGTGCCAGCAGCTTAGTTGTGCGAAACTCACCCCTCCACTTT
NA,TRBJ1-5,TRBD1,TRBV5-1,CASSVDRDQPQHF,TGCGCCAGCAGCGTGGACAGGGATCAGCCCCAGCATTTT
NA,TRBJ2-7,TRBD1,TRBV2,CASSKSGTAASYEQYF,TGTGCCAGCAGTAAATCCGGGACAGCGGCATCCTACGAGCAGTACTTC
NA,TRBJ1-1,NA,TRBV19,CASSTRANTEAFF,TGTGCCAGTAGTACGAGGGCGAACACTGAAGCTTTCTTT
NA,TRBJ2-7,TRBD2,TRBV5-4,CASSMTSGRQYF,TGTGCCAGCAGCATGACTAGCGGGAGACAGTACTTC